The present entry profiles one TCR beta chain with its context. The antigen is unknown. The sample comes from a study of CD8 T cells in Susac syndrome. Findings of the study overall: The authors acknowledged that the study's TCR sequencing and HLA analysis involved relatively few individuals.

TCR beta sequencing covered blood CD8+ and CD4+ T cells. The CDR3 runs to 16 residues. CDR1 and CDR2 (germline): MNHEY, SMNVEV (reference sequence). The trim removed 2 bases at V and 2 bases at J, leaving 8 bases unmatched. The RNA input was about 0.5 to 1 ug, and it was reverse transcribed with random hexamers. TCRdb itself ran the immunoSEQ multiplex PCR reads through MiXCR, one entry per CDR3 protein. The table shows 180,000 or so distinct CDR3 sequences, with more than 90% occurring only once. The sequence was collected from a human donor with multiple sclerosis. The V call is TRBV27, the J call TRBJ2-7; TRBD1 matches 8 bases. Input material: CD4+ T cells from PBMCs. CDR3 amino acids: CASSLLRDRGPYEQYF. As DNA, the CDR3 is TGTGCCAGCAGTTTACTTCGCGACAGGGGCCCCTACGAGCAGTACTTC.